The T cell receptor beta chain under discussion was sequenced for a study of response to subunit inactivated influenza vaccine. This CDR3 is 14 amino acids long. V was trimmed by 11 bases and J by 3 bases, leaving 17 bases between them. Each CDR3 protein is one row after TCRdb ran MiXCR on the RT-PCR reads. This sample has approximately 250,000 distinct CDR3 sequences, with more than 9% found just once. This clonotype was seen a few times. This sequence joins TRBV12-3 or TRBV12-4 and TRBJ1-5; D is perhaps TRBD1 (5 bases). This clonotype originated in a man aged 50 to 60 who received an inactivated influenza vaccine. The sequencing here drew on non-naive T cells sorted from PBMCs, taken roughly 15 days before vaccination. The DNA for the CDR3 is TGTGCCTCGACGGCGCAGGGCCCCAATCAGCCCCAGCATTTT. It is translated as CASTAQGPNQPQHF.